This T cell receptor (beta chain) originates from a study of CD8+CD57+ T cells in acquired aplastic anemia. In the study overall: Sorted CD4+ and CD8+ cells yielded around 3.3 ug of DNA on average.

The template for TCR beta VDJ and CDR3 sequence profiling was genomic DNA. TCRdb re-called the reads through MiXCR, storing one row per CDR3 protein. The profile shows some 170,000 distinct CDR3 sequences, more than 45% of them singletons. A remark on this clonotype: Without the conserved terminal phenylalanine or tryptophan, this CDR3 likely stems from a read error.

Patients picked for sequencing had shown CD8+CD57+ cell expansion detected by flow cytometry. Material: sorted CD4+, CD8+, or CD8+CD57+ T cells (not recorded which) from PBMCs. The clonotype was recovered from a human donor with aplastic anemia.

CDR3 protein: CSVGVRSYEQYL. CDR3 nucleotide sequence: TGCAGCGTTGGGGTGCGGTCCTACGAGCAGTACCTC. V and J are TRBV29-1 and TRBJ2-7; no clear D. V was clipped by 4 bases and J by 1 base, with 8 bases between them. This CDR3 is built from 12 residues. Looked up from germline, CDR1 is SQVTM and CDR2 is ANQGSEA.